Each of the 19 T cell receptor beta chains below was sequenced from the same sample in a study of T cell repertoires in cytomegalovirus infection (dated by TCRdb to about 2019). Sequencing relied on an Illumina HiSeq 1500. TCRdb applied fastp at Q25 and MiXCR to the public reads, then kept only in-frame beta chains. Rows with one shared CDR3 protein collapse into an entry with the most common genes and DNA. The sample table contains 550,000 to 700,000 distinct CDR3 sequences; only one count was recorded for just under 40% of them. The top ten clonotypes cover over 45% of the sample. Interpreted using the paper, the treatment or condition label stands for: in vitro stimulation with specific CMV peptide epitopes to enrich CMV-specific T cells. Their specific antigens are unknown. Here the sequenced sample was cultured PBMCs, taken from culture after CMV antigen stimulation. The receptors shown here come from a human donor in good health (CMV status not recorded). Some clones in this sample may be carry-over from other donors' samples.

The rearrangement uses TRBV7-2 and TRBJ1-3; D unresolved. CDR1 is SGHTA, CDR2 FQGNSA, per germline. The CDR3 consists of 14 residues. V lost 3 bases and J lost 2, with 8 bases in between. The CDR3 bases are TGTGCCAGCAGCTTGAACAGACCTGGAAACACCATATATTTT. It is translated as CASSLNRPGNTIYF.

CDR3 DNA: TGTGCCAGCAGCTTAGTTGGGGGATACTCCACAGATACGCAGTATTTT. It translates to CASSLVGGYSTDTQYF. The V and J genes are TRBV11-2 and TRBJ2-3; D might be TRBD1 or TRBD2, each matching 5 bases. CDR1 is SGHAT and CDR2 is FQNNGV in the germline V gene. The CDR3 is made up of 16 amino acids. V shed 1 base and J shed 2 bases, with 13 bases lying between them.

This chain connects TRBV7-1 to TRBJ1-2; D is perhaps TRBD1 (6 bases). TRBV7-1 is designated an ORF whose function remains uncertain. With 5 bases removed from V and 4 bases from J, the gap between germline ends came to 17 bases. This CDR3 has 15 amino acids. The CDR3 loop reads CASSLGRLGAYGYTF. The DNA for the CDR3 is TGTGCCAGCAGCCTGGGGCGGCTGGGGGCCTATGGCTACACCTTC.

V is TRBV6-6 and J is TRBJ2-1; no clear D. CDR3 length: 14 amino acids. The germline gives CDR1 MNHNY, CDR2 SVGAGI (reference sequence). The ends were cut back, 0 bases at V and 6 bases at J, with 9 bases in the middle. In DNA, the CDR3 is TGTGCCAGCAGTTACTCGGAATCCCCCAATGAGCAGTTCTTC. Encoded protein: CASSYSESPNEQFF.

This clonotype was counted between two and nine times. This rearrangement joins TRBV11-2 to TRBJ1-3, with TRBD1 as a possible D gene (6 bases). The germline V gene encodes CDR1 SGHAT and CDR2 FQNNGV. V was trimmed by 1 base and J by 4 bases, leaving 14 bases between them. The CDR3 extends over 16 amino acids. CDR3 sequence (DNA): TGTGCCAGCAGCTTAGCCAGGGGCAAGGGGGGAAACACCATATATTTT. It is translated as CASSLARGKGGNTIYF.

This clonotype occurred a few times. This chain links TRBV7-2 with TRBJ2-1; D is undetermined. The CDR3 sequence is 12 residues long. CDR1 and CDR2 (germline): SGHTA, FQGNSA. Trimming cost V 1 base and J 11 bases, with 9 bases left between them. The CDR3 reads CASSLGSYQQFF. CDR3 bases: TGTGCCAGCAGCTTAGGGTCGTATCAGCAGTTCTTC.

On this clonotype itself: Compared with germline, one end of the junction differs, possibly owing to a read error. V and J are TRBV7-8 and TRBJ1-6; D possibly corresponds to TRBD1 (5 bases). Germline CDR1 SGHVS, CDR2 FQNEAQ. This CDR3 comprises 17 residues. CDR3 region: CTSSGGIKAGYNSPLHF. CDR3 coding DNA: TGTACCAGCAGCGGGGGAATTAAGGCGGGCTATAATTCACCCCTCCACTTT.

The chain couples TRBV12-3 or TRBV12-4 to TRBJ1-4; 12 bases line up with TRBD1. CDR3 length: 14 residues. J lost 8 bases, V lost 6 bases, and 4 bases had no gene match. DNA for the CDR3: TGTGCCAGCAGGGGACAGGGGGCGGCGGAAAAACTGTTTTTT. Its translation is CASRGQGAAEKLFF.

This clonotype has at least ten counts. The chain recombines TRBV7-2 with TRBJ2-5; weak D call: TRBD1 (6 bases). CDR1 is SGHTA, CDR2 FQGNSA, per germline. V dropped 5 bases and J dropped 0 bases, with 13 bases sitting between them. The length of the CDR3 is 15 residues. CDR3 sequence (DNA): TGTGCCAGCAGCCAGATCAGGGGAAACCAAGAGACCCAGTACTTC. Translated, it gives CASSQIRGNQETQYF.

Note on this clonotype: One junction end does not reproduce the germline sequence, and a read error may be involved. The J gene is TRBJ2-4, the V gene TRBV4-1; 8 bases map to TRBD2. This CDR3 is built from 19 residues. CDR1 is MGHRA, CDR2 YSYEKL, per germline. This CDR3 is CASSQGRGRAGVAKNIQYF. The CDR3 DNA reads TGTGCCAGCAGCCAAGGGAGGGGACGAGCGGGGGTAGCCAAAAACATTCAGTACTTC.

This clonotype was observed a few times. V is TRBV20-1 and J is TRBJ2-5, with 7 bases aligning to TRBD1. The ends lost 5 bases at V and 2 bases at J; junction bases unmatched: 14. This CDR3 is built from 16 residues. Germline CDR1 and CDR2: DFQATT and SNEGSKA (reference sequence). In nucleotides, the CDR3 is TGCAGTGCTGTCGACCCGAGGGACAGAGATCAAGAGACCCAGTACTTC. Amino acids: CSAVDPRDRDQETQYF.

A few counts support this clonotype. The gene calls are TRBV7-8 and TRBJ2-1; D is ambiguous. CDR1 is SGHVS and CDR2 is FQNEAQ in the germline V gene. V shed 3 bases and J shed 2 bases, with 11 bases lying between them. CDR3 length equals 15 residues. The CDR3 sequence: CASSFWQATYNEQFF. CDR3 nucleotides: TGTGCCAGCAGCTTTTGGCAGGCGACCTACAATGAGCAGTTCTTC.

The sample holds a few counts of this clonotype. The chain couples TRBV12-3 or TRBV12-4 to TRBJ1-2; TRBD1 is a possible D gene (5 bases). Trimming stripped 7 bases from V and 7 bases from J, with 19 bases between. The CDR3 totals 14 residues. CDR3 loop: CASTWGEGIGGYTF. The CDR3 DNA follows: TGTGCCAGCACCTGGGGCGAGGGAATAGGTGGCTACACCTTC.

This clonotype was seen only a few times. The rearrangement joins TRBV7-6 to TRBJ1-3, with D unresolved. The germline V gene has CDR1 SGHVS and CDR2 FNYEAQ. The V end was cut by 0 bases, the J end by 2 bases, with 11 bases between. The CDR3 extends over 16 amino acids. In nucleotides, the CDR3 is TGTGCCAGCAGCTTAGCGCAGGTTCGCACTGGAAACACCATATATTTT. Protein sequence: CASSLAQVRTGNTIYF.

V is TRBV19 and J is TRBJ2-2; 9 nucleotides line up with TRBD1. The CDR3 has 14 residues. V dropped 11 bases and J dropped 4; count of bases not matched to a gene: 8. The germline V gene encodes CDR1 LNHDA and CDR2 SQIVND (reference sequence). For the CDR3, the DNA is TGTGCCGGACACAGGGGGCGCAGCACCGGGGAGCTGTTTTTT. It codes for CAGHRGRSTGELFF.

The sample holds a few counts of this clonotype. The gene calls are TRBV7-2 and TRBJ2-7; possible D gene TRBD2, 5 bases. CDR1 and CDR2 (germline): SGHTA, FQGNSA. The CDR3 extends over 14 amino acids. Trimming removed 8 bases at V and 2 bases at J, with 16 bases between. As DNA, the CDR3 is TGTGCCAGCCACCGAGGCGGGCCCGCCTACGAGCAGTACTTC. Encoded protein: CASHRGGPAYEQYF.

This clonotype was found a few times. This chain uses TRBV12-5 with TRBJ2-5, with D hard to call. The CDR3 is made up of 15 amino acids. The ends were cut back, 0 bases at V and 4 bases at J, with 12 bases in the middle. Germline CDR1 LGHNT, CDR2 FRNRAP. The CDR3, as DNA: TGTGCTAGTGGTTTGGTAGTTGGACCCTTAGAGACCCAGTACTTC. Amino acid sequence: CASGLVVGPLETQYF. Using reference TRBV12-5 and TRBJ2-5 for the parts outside the CDR3, the full variable domain is DARVTQTPRHKVTEMGQEVTMRCQPILGHNTVFWYRQTMMQGLELLAYFRNRAPLDDSGMPKDRFSAEMPDATLATLKIQPSEPRDSAVYFCASGLVVGPLETQYFGPGTRLLVL.

J is TRBJ2-1 and V is TRBV5-6; no clear D. The CDR3 consists of 14 residues. V was trimmed by 3 bases and J by 2 bases, leaving 9 bases between them. CDR1 and CDR2 from the germline V gene are SGHDT and YYEEEE. CDR3 region: CASSSDLAYNEQFF. The CDR3 nucleotides are TGTGCCAGCAGCTCGGACCTCGCCTACAATGAGCAGTTCTTC.

This chain joins TRBV7-8 and TRBJ2-7, with 13 nucleotides matching TRBD2. The junction had 10 bases not matched to a gene; V was cut back by 5 bases and J by 6 bases. The CDR3 is 16 amino acids. Per germline, CDR1 SGHVS and CDR2 FQNEAQ. The CDR3 loop reads CASSNHGTSGVGEQYF. Written as DNA, the CDR3 is TGTGCCAGCAGCAACCACGGGACTAGCGGGGTTGGCGAGCAGTACTTC. The full variable domain, completed using reference TRBV7-8 and TRBJ2-7, is GAGVSQSPRYKVAKRGQDVALRCDPISGHVSLFWYQQALGQGPEFLTYFQNEAQLDKSGLPSDRFFAERPEGSVSTLKIQRTQQEDSAVYLCASSNHGTSGVGEQYFGPGTRLTVT.